Each of the 27 T cell receptor beta chains below was sequenced from the same sample in a study of CD8 T cells in ankylosing spondylitis. TCRdb re-called the 5' RACE reads with MiXCR, one entry per CDR3 protein. The sample lists some 120,000 distinct CDR3 sequences, around 7% occurring once. The sequenced sample was blood, either unsorted or a sorted T cell fraction (not recorded which). All receptors derive from a male donor with ankylosing spondylitis or in good health (not recorded which).

This clonotype was counted only a few times. The gene calls are TRBV20-1 and TRBJ2-1; 9 nucleotides match TRBD2. Per the germline V gene, CDR1 is DFQATT and CDR2 is SNEGSKA (reference sequence). V lost 3 bases and J lost 4; bases outside the gene matches: 13. This CDR3 spans 17 amino acids. The CDR3 DNA sequence: TGCAGTGCTAGTGTCGCGGGAGGGGCCCCGCTATACAATGAGCAGTTCTTC. It translates to CSASVAGGAPLYNEQFF.

This clonotype occurred many times. V gene TRBV20-1 combines with J gene TRBJ2-7, with D unclear. Per germline, CDR1 DFQATT and CDR2 SNEGSKA (reference sequence). V gave up 5 bases and J gave up 2 bases, with 13 bases separating them. The CDR3 sequence is 13 residues long. The CDR3 here is CSARRVHAYEQYF. CDR3 in DNA: TGCAGTGCTCGCCGGGTCCACGCCTACGAGCAGTACTTC.

At least ten counts were recorded for this clonotype. The chain employs TRBV20-1 and TRBJ1-5; maybe TRBD1 (5 bases). Germline values: CDR1 DFQATT, CDR2 SNEGSKA (reference sequence). CDR3 length equals 15 residues. Trimming pared 7 bases from V and 2 bases from J, leaving 18 bases between. CDR3 in DNA: TGCAGTGTTATAAACGGGGGGGGACGCAATCAGCCCCAGCATTTT. This codes for CSVINGGGRNQPQHF.

At least ten counts were recorded for this clonotype. V and J are TRBV3-1 and TRBJ2-3, with a weak D call TRBD2 (5 bases). Trimming took off 0 bases at V and 7 bases at J, with 8 bases between the two ends. The CDR3 sequence is 13 residues long. Germline lookup yields CDR1 LGHDT and CDR2 YNNKEL (reference sequence). The CDR3 DNA reads as TGTGCCAGCAGCCAAGACAGAGGGCATACGCAGTATTTT. The encoded protein is CASSQDRGHTQYF.

This clonotype was counted many times. V is TRBV7-8 and J is TRBJ1-2; D gene ambiguous. This CDR3 region has 14 residues. The V end was cut by 5 bases, the J end by 4 bases, with 14 bases between. Germline CDR1 and CDR2: SGHVS and FQNEAQ. The CDR3 DNA reads TGTGCCAGCAGCACTTCGCCTCTTTTCTATGGCTACACCTTC. It is translated as CASSTSPLFYGYTF. Full variable domain (missing parts from reference TRBV7-8 and TRBJ1-2): GAGVSQSPRYKVAKRGQDVALRCDPISGHVSLFWYQQALGQGPEFLTYFQNEAQLDKSGLPSDRFFAERPEGSVSTLKIQRTQQEDSAVYLCASSTSPLFYGYTFGSGTRLTVV.

This clonotype was seen repeatedly, ten times or more. The gene calls are TRBV9 and TRBJ2-7; D is unresolved. With 0 bases removed from V and 2 bases from J, the gap between germline ends came to 9 bases. The CDR3 length is 14 residues. Germline CDR1 reads SGDLS; CDR2 reads YYNGEE. CDR3 DNA sequence: TGTGCCAGCAGCGTAGGGATTACTCCCTACGAGCAGTACTTC. Translated, it gives CASSVGITPYEQYF.

This clonotype was observed a handful of times. This rearrangement joins TRBV11-2 to TRBJ2-7, with TRBD1 as a possible D gene (6 bases). V lost 5 bases and J 2 bases, leaving 13 bases between the germline ends. Per germline, CDR1 SGHAT and CDR2 FQNNGV. This CDR3 is 14 amino acids long. The CDR3 reads CASSRTTGAYEQYF. Written as DNA, the CDR3 is TGTGCCAGCAGCAGAACGACAGGAGCCTACGAGCAGTACTTC.

This clonotype was recorded many times. This rearrangement joins TRBV19 to TRBJ1-1; D is unclear. Germline V gene data show CDR1 as LNHDA and CDR2 as SQIVND (reference sequence). The CDR3 has 12 residues. V lost 4 bases and J lost 6, with 9 bases in between. The DNA for the CDR3 is TGTGCCAGTAGTAGAGGTTACGCTGAAGCTTTCTTT. Protein: CASSRGYAEAFF.

In its sample, this clonotype was seen many times. This sequence joins TRBV3-1 and TRBJ1-5; D not resolved. The CDR3 totals 13 residues. Trimming took 0 bases from V and 11 from J, leaving 11 bases between them. Germline CDR1 LGHDT, CDR2 YNNKEL (reference sequence). This chain's CDR3 is CASSQEGNLAQHF. CDR3 coding DNA: TGTGCCAGCAGCCAAGAGGGGAATTTGGCCCAGCATTTT.

This clonotype has ten or more counts. The chain is built from TRBV5-1 and TRBJ2-2; 8 bases are shared with TRBD1. Germline loops: CDR1 SGHRS, CDR2 YFSETQ. With 2 bases clipped from V and 6 bases from J, the junction kept 12 bases outside the gene matches. This CDR3 has 17 residues. The CDR3 nucleotides read TGCGCCAGCAGCTTTGGACAGGGTGGGGATAACCCCGGGGAGCTGTTTTTT. It codes for CASSFGQGGDNPGELFF. Looking up the rest from reference TRBV5-1 and TRBJ2-2 gives the full variable domain: KAGVTQTPRYLIKTRGQQVTLSCSPISGHRSVSWYQQTPGQGLQFLFEYFSETQRNKGNFPGRFSGRQFSNSRSEMNVSTLELGDSALYLCASSFGQGGDNPGELFFGEGSRLTVL.

This clonotype was recorded at least ten times. The chain carries TRBV7-8 and TRBJ2-7; 10 bases are a match to TRBD2. CDR3 length: 18 residues. Trimming took 1 base from V and 0 from J; bases not matched to a gene: 9. Germline V gene data show CDR1 as SGHVS and CDR2 as FQNEAQ. CDR3 in DNA: TGTGCCAGCAGCTTAGAGGTTTCTGGACTAGCGGCCTCCTACGAGCAGTACTTC. Protein: CASSLEVSGLAASYEQYF.

Ten or more counts support this clonotype. The chain links TRBV5-6 to TRBJ2-2; perhaps D is TRBD1 or TRBD2 (6 bases each). The germline V gene has CDR1 SGHDT and CDR2 YYEEEE. V lost 0 bases and J lost 5, with 14 bases in between. The CDR3 extends over 16 amino acids. In DNA form, the CDR3 reads TGTGCCAGCAGCTTGGACCCGGGGGCGGGGACCGGGGAGCTGTTTTTT. As protein: CASSLDPGAGTGELFF.

This chain connects TRBV24-1 to TRBJ2-1; 9 bases are a match to TRBD2. V shed 4 bases, J shed 4 bases, and the junction held 13 bases outside the gene matches. This CDR3 is built from 18 residues. Per the germline V gene, CDR1 is KGHDR and CDR2 is SFDVKD. The CDR3 here is CATSDPRTGLAEYNEQFF. The CDR3 DNA follows: TGTGCCACCAGTGACCCCAGGACGGGACTAGCAGAATACAATGAGCAGTTCTTC.

This clonotype has at least ten counts. V usage is TRBV28 and J usage is TRBJ1-2; 7 nucleotides agree with TRBD1. J gave up 8 bases and V 5 bases, and 14 bases lay outside the gene matches. Germline loops: CDR1 MDHEN, CDR2 SYDVKM. This CDR3 has 15 amino acids. In DNA, the CDR3 is TGTGCCAGCAGTCCCTGGACAGGACCTTGGACAGGCTACACCTTC. Its protein product is CASSPWTGPWTGYTF.

This clonotype was detected many times. The chain links TRBV5-1 to TRBJ2-5; D remains unclear. CDR1 is SGHRS, CDR2 YFSETQ, per germline. The CDR3 length is 14 residues. The V end was cut by 3 bases, the J end by 1 base, with 10 bases between. The CDR3, as DNA: TGCGCCAGCAGCTCGTTGGACGGCCAAGAGACCCAGTACTTC. Amino acid sequence: CASSSLDGQETQYF.

By its share, this clonotype is medium-sized. This chain links TRBV11-2 with TRBJ2-1; no clear D. V was trimmed by 3 bases and J by 6 bases, leaving 6 bases between them. CDR1 and CDR2 (germline): SGHAT, FQNNGV. The CDR3 extends over 12 amino acids. The chain's CDR3 is CASSFGANEQFF. CDR3 bases: TGTGCCAGCAGCTTTGGCGCCAATGAGCAGTTCTTC.

In regard to this clonotype: A junction boundary mismatches the germline segment, possibly from a read error. This chain joins TRBV3-1 and TRBJ2-3, with D possibly called TRBD1 or TRBD2 (5 bases each). This CDR3 has 14 residues. Germline V gene data show CDR1 as LGHDT and CDR2 as YNNKEL (reference sequence). CDR3 sequence (DNA): TGTACCAGCAGCCAAGGTGGGGGAACAGATACGCAGTATTTT. This gives the protein CTSSQGGGTDTQYF.

CDR3 protein: CSARLPLGSYEQYF. CDR3 coding DNA: TGCAGTGCGCGTTTGCCTTTAGGTTCCTACGAGCAGTACTTC. The V call is TRBV20-1, the J call TRBJ2-7; no definite D call. CDR1 is DFQATT and CDR2 is SNEGSKA in the germline V gene (reference sequence). V was shortened by 6 bases and J by 1 base, with 16 bases between the two germline ends. The CDR3 sequence is 14 residues long.

This clonotype was seen at least ten times. CDR3 sequence: CASSSDRLPGNTIYF. The CDR3 DNA reads TGTGCCAGCAGTTCAGACAGGCTACCTGGAAACACCATATATTTT. The V gene is TRBV11-2, the J gene TRBJ1-3, with a tentative D call TRBD1 (6 bases). This CDR3 region has 15 residues. The germline CDR1 and CDR2 sequences are SGHAT and FQNNGV. Trimming cost V 6 bases and J 2 bases, with 14 bases left between them.

Ten or more counts support this clonotype. V usage is TRBV20-1 and J usage is TRBJ2-5; TRBD2 might be the D (6 bases). This CDR3 region has 15 residues. V shed 0 bases and J shed 2 bases, with 13 bases lying between them. Germline V gives CDR1 DFQATT, CDR2 SNEGSKA (reference sequence). CDR3 sequence: CSARDVSGKQETQYF. For the CDR3, the DNA is TGCAGTGCTAGAGATGTTAGCGGAAAGCAAGAGACCCAGTACTTC.

This clonotype was counted at least ten times. This chain links TRBV7-9 with TRBJ2-7, with 9 bases identical to TRBD2. V shed 3 bases, J shed 3 bases, and the junction held 6 bases outside the gene matches. Germline V gene lookup returns CDR1 SEHNR and CDR2 FQNEAQ (reference sequence). This CDR3 spans 15 amino acids. The CDR3 bases are TGTGCCAGCAGCTTCGGTCTAGCGGGGAGCTACGAGCAGTACTTC. It codes for CASSFGLAGSYEQYF.

This clonotype was detected many times. This chain uses TRBV5-5 with TRBJ1-1; 7 bases agree with TRBD1. CDR3 length: 15 amino acids. The germline V gene encodes CDR1 SGHKS and CDR2 YYEKEE (reference sequence). Trimming removed 4 bases from V and 2 bases from J; junction bases left unmatched: 8. CDR3 nucleotide sequence: TGTGCCAGCAGCAGGACCGGGACAGCAAACACTGAAGCTTTCTTT. This gives the protein CASSRTGTANTEAFF.

This chain connects TRBV7-2 to TRBJ1-4; possibly TRBD1 for D (5 bases). The CDR3 is made up of 15 amino acids. CDR1 and CDR2 from the germline V gene are SGHTA and FQGNSA. V was shortened by 5 bases and J by 4 bases, with 14 bases between the two germline ends. CDR3 coding DNA: TGTGCCAGCAGCCAATCGAGGGGTTTTAATGAAAAACTGTTTTTT. Translated: CASSQSRGFNEKLFF.

This clonotype was detected a few times. The chain combines TRBV12-3 or TRBV12-4 with TRBJ2-1; the D is unclear. CDR3 length: 13 amino acids. V was shortened by 4 bases and J by 8 bases, with 12 bases between the two germline ends. CDR3 sequence reads: CASSSGQIYEQFF. For the CDR3, the DNA is TGTGCCAGCAGTTCCGGGCAAATCTATGAGCAGTTCTTC.

This clonotype has a count of ten or more. This chain links TRBV7-9 with TRBJ2-5; tentative D call: TRBD2 (6 bases). This CDR3 has 13 amino acids. With 5 bases removed from V and 5 bases from J, the gap between germline ends came to 12 bases. Germline values: CDR1 SEHNR, CDR2 FQNEAQ (reference sequence). CDR3 nucleotides: TGTGCCAGCAGCGCGGGGCTACCGGAGACCCAGTACTTC. Amino acid sequence: CASSAGLPETQYF.

This clonotype has at least ten counts. J is TRBJ1-2 and V is TRBV15; 7 bases are shared with TRBD1. Trimming at V came to 0 bases and at J to 8 bases, leaving 6 bases not matched to a gene. Germline V CDR1 and CDR2: LNHNV, YYDKDF (reference sequence). This CDR3 spans 14 amino acids. CDR3 DNA sequence: TGTGCCACCAGCAGAGAACAGAGGGGGCTAGGCTACACCTTC. It encodes CATSREQRGLGYTF.

This clonotype was counted many times. This rearrangement joins TRBV30 to TRBJ2-2; D gene ambiguous. There are 11 residues in the CDR3. The V end lost 5 bases, the J end lost 6 bases, and 7 bases lay between the germline ends. Germline CDR1 GTSNPN, CDR2 SVGIG (reference sequence). In DNA form, the CDR3 reads TGTGCCTGGTACAATGCCGGGGAGCTGTTTTTT. The encoded protein is CAWYNAGELFF.